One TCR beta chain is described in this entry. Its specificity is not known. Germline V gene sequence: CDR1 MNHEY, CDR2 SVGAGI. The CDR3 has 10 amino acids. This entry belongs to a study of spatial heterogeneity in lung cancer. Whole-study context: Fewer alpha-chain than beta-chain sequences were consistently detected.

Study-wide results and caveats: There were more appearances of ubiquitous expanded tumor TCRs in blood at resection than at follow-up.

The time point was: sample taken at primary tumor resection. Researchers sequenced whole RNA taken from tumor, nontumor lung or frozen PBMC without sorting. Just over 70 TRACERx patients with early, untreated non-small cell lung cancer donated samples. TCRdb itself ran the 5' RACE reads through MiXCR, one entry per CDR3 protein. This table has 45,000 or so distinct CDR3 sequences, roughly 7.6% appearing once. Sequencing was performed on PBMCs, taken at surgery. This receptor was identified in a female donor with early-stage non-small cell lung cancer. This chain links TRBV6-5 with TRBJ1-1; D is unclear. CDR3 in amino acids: CATGVTEAFF. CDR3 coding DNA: TGTGCTACCGGGGTCACTGAAGCTTTCTTT.